The clone carrying this TCR beta chain has just a few counts. Its specificity is not known. Per the germline V gene, CDR1 is SGHRS and CDR2 is YFSETQ. CDR3 size: 16 residues. Deletions cut 1 base from V and 7 bases from J, with 15 bases between. This record comes from a study of persistence of HIV-infected CD4 T cells. This was the immunoSEQ version 4 assay in survey mode. Libraries were prepared by immunoSEQ multiplex PCR; TCRdb keeps only in-frame clonotypes and omits some of them. The sample has 35,000 to 45,000 clones, approximately 84% seen once. The stimulus was lysate of CMV-infected fibroblasts, about 11 ug/mL. Sorted nonresponding memory CD4+ T cells were CD40L-negative, CD69-negative, CD45RO-high. Adults with HIV-1 started suppressive ART while chronically infected. Before stimulation, PBMCs underwent CD8+ T cell depletion.

Sequenced material: CD4+ T cells sorted from PBMCs after roughly 18-hour stimulation, taken from a patient who received antiretroviral therapy. This sequence was found in an adult man with HIV who was CMV-seropositive. V usage is TRBV5-1 and J usage is TRBJ1-6, with a weak D call TRBD1 (5 bases). The CDR3, as DNA: TGCGCCAGCAGCTTGTCGAGGGGCAGAGCCAATTCACCCCTCCACTTT. It translates to CASSLSRGRANSPLHF.